This T cell receptor (beta chain) was recorded in a study of cytotoxic CD8 clonotypes in ibrutinib-treated CLL. Method: immunoSEQ multiplex PCR; TCRdb's copy keeps in-frame clones and lacks some. The sample carries 150,000 to 200,000 clones, more than 65% recorded once. Germline V lookup: CDR1 MNHNS, CDR2 SASEGT. V shed 8 bases and J shed 10 bases, with 18 bases lying between them. The CDR3 covers 13 residues. Sequences were derived from PBMCs, sampled after 12 months of ibrutinib treatment. The source of this sequence is a human donor with chronic lymphocytic leukemia. This chain links TRBV6-1 with TRBJ2-1, with a tentative D call TRBD2 (5 bases). CDR3 bases: TGTGCCAGCGCAATCTTAAGAACGGGGGAGCAGTTCTTC. Translated: CASAILRTGEQFF.